This record concerns one T cell receptor beta chain sequence. Antigen specificity is unknown. This record comes from a study of cytomegalovirus exposure and HLA in healthy donors. Whole-study findings and limits: A later analysis found that most CMV-associated TCR beta chains appeared HLA-restricted. Among the most significant clusters, several appeared linked to common viral pathogens in a later analysis. Analyses of presence and absence presupposed an approximately uniform sequencing depth across donors.

60 Vbeta and 13 Jbeta primers were used in PCR. Sequenced by immunoSEQ multiplex PCR; TCRdb stores in-frame clones only, minus some. Of about 130,000 clones in the sample, roughly 73% are singletons; the top ten hold approximately 0.99%. This CDR3 has 13 residues. CDR1 and CDR2 (germline): LNHNV, YYDKDF (reference sequence). V lost 0 bases and J lost 1, with 3 bases in between. J is TRBJ1-1 and V is TRBV15; no firm D call. Material for sequencing was PBMCs. The source is a male donor in good health and CMV-seronegative. The CDR3 is CATSRDRNTEAFF. For the CDR3, the DNA is TGTGCCACCAGCAGAGATCGGAACACTGAAGCTTTCTTT.